This T cell receptor (beta chain) was obtained from a study of T-cell reconstitution after alpha-beta-depleted transplantation in children. This clonotype was seen a few times. The CDR3 sequence is 15 residues long. Germline V gives CDR1 LNHDA, CDR2 SQIVND (reference sequence). V was clipped by 6 bases and J by 0 bases; unmatched bases: 3. The TCRbeta library incorporated unique molecular identifiers. TCRdb ran MiXCR on the PCR reads and lists one entry per CDR3 protein. The profile shows roughly 790,000 distinct CDR3 sequences, approximately 15% of them singletons. The source material was PBMCs, mostly from graft donor cells, sampled 360 days after TCRalphabeta/CD19-depleted stem cell transplant. This receptor was identified in a male patient younger than 18 who had a stem cell transplant for acute lymphoblastic leukemia, so the T cells may come from the graft donor. The rearrangement joins TRBV19 to TRBJ2-3; 10 bases fit TRBD2. The CDR3: CASRLAGLSTDTQYF. The DNA of the CDR3 is TGTGCCAGTAGACTAGCGGGGTTAAGCACAGATACGCAGTATTTT.